These T cell receptor beta chains were read from a single sample in a study of cytomegalovirus exposure and HLA in healthy donors. Method: immunoSEQ multiplex PCR; TCRdb's copy keeps in-frame clones and lacks some. This table holds about 120,000 clones, roughly 80% found once. Material: PBMCs. These receptors were taken from a female donor in good health and CMV-seronegative. Both conserved end residues are part of each CDR3. The order of the fields is D gene, clone size, J gene, V gene, CDR3 DNA, CDR3 protein. D genes are given only for firm matches. Some rows have no size entry. The others give once, few or many, or a class for an expanded clone.

D: -
size: few
J: TRBJ1-6
V: TRBV19
DNA: TGTGCCAGTAGTATCCGACAGGTGATCCCCTATCGTTCACCCCTCCACTTT
CDR3: CASSIRQVIPYRSPLHF

D: TRBD1
size: -
J: TRBJ2-5
V: TRBV19
DNA: TGTGCCAGTAGTAGGGACAGGGTTGAGACCCAGTACTTC
CDR3: CASSRDRVETQYF

D: -
size: -
J: TRBJ1-5
V: TRBV9
DNA: TGTGCCAGCAGCCCGGGCTTAGGGGTTCTTCAGCCCCAGCATTTT
CDR3: CASSPGLGVLQPQHF

D: -
size: -
J: TRBJ2-1
V: TRBV7-3
DNA: TGTGCCAGCAGCTTCGAGGAGTTCTTC
CDR3: CASSFEEFF

D: TRBD1
size: -
J: TRBJ1-6
V: TRBV6-1
DNA: TGTGCCAGCAAACCGTCGGGACAGTATAATTCACCCCTCCACTTT
CDR3: CASKPSGQYNSPLHF

D: -
size: -
J: TRBJ1-2
V: TRBV7-8
DNA: TGTGCCAGCAGCTTAGGTTTTGTAGCCAACTATGGCTACACCTTC
CDR3: CASSLGFVANYGYTF

D: -
size: -
J: TRBJ1-1
V: TRBV23-1
DNA: TGCGCCAGCAGTCAATCATGGGGCAGCAAAATGAACACTGAAGCTTTCTTT
CDR3: CASSQSWGSKMNTEAFF

D: -
size: few
J: TRBJ1-4
V: TRBV5-8
DNA: TGTGCCAGCAGCTTGAGTCAGGTTAATGAAAAACTGTTTTTT
CDR3: CASSLSQVNEKLFF

D: TRBD2
size: -
J: TRBJ2-3
V: TRBV9
DNA: TGTGCCAGCAGCGTAGCGCCCTACGGGGGGACCGCCCCTTCCACAGATACGCAGTATTTT
CDR3: CASSVAPYGGTAPSTDTQYF

D: TRBD1
size: -
J: TRBJ1-4
V: TRBV5-1
DNA: TGCGCCAGCAGCTCGGAAACAGGGGGCCCTGAAAAACTGTTTTTT
CDR3: CASSSETGGPEKLFF

D: -
size: -
J: TRBJ1-1
V: TRBV29-1
DNA: TGCAGCGTTGTCGGCAGGGCGAGTCCCACTGAAGCTTTCTTT
CDR3: CSVVGRASPTEAFF

D: -
size: many
J: TRBJ1-1
V: TRBV10-2
DNA: TGCGCCAGCAGTGAGGCAGAGAACACTGAAGCTTTCTTT
CDR3: CASSEAENTEAFF

D: TRBD1
size: -
J: TRBJ1-2
V: TRBV19
DNA: TGTGCCAGTAGAGAAGTCGGGACAGGCTCCTATGGCTACACCTTC
CDR3: CASREVGTGSYGYTF

D: -
size: -
J: TRBJ2-1
V: TRBV19
DNA: TGTGCCAGTAGTATAAGGGCAGGGGTTGCTGAGCAGTTCTTC
CDR3: CASSIRAGVAEQFF

D: -
size: -
J: TRBJ1-3
V: TRBV9
DNA: TGTGCCACTTACAGCTCTGGAAACACCATATATTTT
CDR3: CATYSSGNTIYF

D: -
size: once
J: TRBJ1-1
V: TRBV27
DNA: TGTGCCAGCAGTTTATCGGGGGGGCTTCCTGAAGCTTTCTTT
CDR3: CASSLSGGLPEAFF

D: -
size: -
J: TRBJ1-2
V: TRBV29-1
DNA: TGCAGCGTTGGGGAGGGCGTTCGTTATGGCTACACCTTC
CDR3: CSVGEGVRYGYTF

D: TRBD2
size: -
J: TRBJ2-1
V: TRBV6-1
DNA: TGTGCCAGCAGTGAAAGGGCGGGGGGGCTATACAATGAGCAGTTCTTC
CDR3: CASSERAGGLYNEQFF

D: -
size: -
J: TRBJ1-1
V: TRBV7-8
DNA: TGTGCCAGCAGCTTAGCACGTCAGATGAACACTGAAGCTTTCTTT
CDR3: CASSLARQMNTEAFF

D: -
size: few
J: TRBJ1-1
V: TRBV30
DNA: TGTGCCTGGAGCCCATGGGGGAGGGCTGAAGCTTTCTTT
CDR3: CAWSPWGRAEAFF

D: TRBD2
size: medium-sized
J: TRBJ2-3
V: TRBV6-1
DNA: TGTGCCGGCGGGACTAGCGGGGACACAGATACGCAGTATTTT
CDR3: CAGGTSGDTDTQYF

D: -
size: -
J: TRBJ2-2
V: TRBV14
DNA: TGTGCCAGCAGCCAAGTTCGAGGGGGGGATCCTACCGGGGAGCTGTTTTTT
CDR3: CASSQVRGGDPTGELFF

D: -
size: few
J: TRBJ1-1
V: TRBV5-1
DNA: TGCGCCAGCGCACTACGGCTCATGAACACTGAAGCTTTCTTT
CDR3: CASALRLMNTEAFF

D: -
size: -
J: TRBJ1-3
V: TRBV5-4
DNA: TGTGCCAGCAGCTTGTTTCACAGGGAAGGAGGTGCTGGAAACACCATATATTTT
CDR3: CASSLFHREGGAGNTIYF

D: -
size: -
J: TRBJ1-3
V: TRBV11-2
DNA: TGTGCCAGCAGCCAAGACGACAGGAAGGTCTCTGGAAACACCATATATTTT
CDR3: CASSQDDRKVSGNTIYF

D: TRBD2
size: many
J: TRBJ2-5
V: TRBV4-2
DNA: TGTGCCAGCAGCCAGACTAGCGGGGGGGCGGAGACCCAGTACTTC
CDR3: CASSQTSGGAETQYF

D: -
size: -
J: TRBJ2-7
V: TRBV7-6
DNA: TGTGCCAGCAGCTTAGCGGGAACTTCGTCGGCGGGGAGACACTACGAGCAGTACTTC
CDR3: CASSLAGTSSAGRHYEQYF

D: -
size: -
J: TRBJ1-5
V: TRBV9
DNA: TGTGCCAGCAGCGACAGGGTTGATCAGCCCCAGCATTTT
CDR3: CASSDRVDQPQHF

D: TRBD2
size: -
J: TRBJ2-7
V: TRBV4-2
DNA: TGTGCCAGCAGAAGGGAGGGCTCCTACGAGCAGTACTTC
CDR3: CASRREGSYEQYF

D: TRBD2
size: -
J: TRBJ2-1
V: TRBV18
DNA: TGTGCCAGCTCACAGACTAGCGGGACTTACAATGAGCAGTTCTTC
CDR3: CASSQTSGTYNEQFF

D: TRBD1
size: -
J: TRBJ1-5
V: TRBV2
DNA: TGTGCCAGCAACCCCGGGACAGGGACTCAGCCCCAGCATTTT
CDR3: CASNPGTGTQPQHF

D: TRBD1
size: -
J: TRBJ1-3
V: TRBV27
DNA: TGTGCCAGCAGACCGGACAGGTCCTCTGGAAACACCATATATTTT
CDR3: CASRPDRSSGNTIYF

D: -
size: -
J: TRBJ2-7
V: TRBV15
DNA: TGTGCCACCAGCAGAGACCCAGGGGGGAACTACGAGCAGTACTTC
CDR3: CATSRDPGGNYEQYF

D: TRBD2
size: few
J: TRBJ2-1
V: TRBV6-5
DNA: TGTGCCAGCCTCCGCCGACTAGCGGGGGGGCATGAGCAGTTCTTC
CDR3: CASLRRLAGGHEQFF

D: -
size: -
J: TRBJ1-1
V: TRBV12-5
DNA: TGTGCTAGTGGGGAGCTGACTGAAGCTTTCTTT
CDR3: CASGELTEAFF

D: TRBD1
size: -
J: TRBJ1-2
V: TRBV2
DNA: TGTGCCAGCAGTGGACTGGACAGGGGAGGTTATGGAGGCTACACCTTC
CDR3: CASSGLDRGGYGGYTF

D: TRBD2
size: -
J: TRBJ2-3
V: TRBV23-1
DNA: TGCGCCAGCAAGCAGTGTTCCACGGGACTAGCGGGGGGGCCCATGGATACGCAGTATTTT
CDR3: CASKQCSTGLAGGPMDTQYF

D: -
size: -
J: TRBJ1-1
V: TRBV30
DNA: TGTGCCTGGAGGCGGGAGACTGAAGCTTTCTTT
CDR3: CAWRRETEAFF

D: -
size: -
J: TRBJ2-1
V: TRBV5-1
DNA: TGCGCCAGCAGCCCATCTAGAATTTACAATGAGCAGTTCTTC
CDR3: CASSPSRIYNEQFF

D: -
size: -
J: TRBJ1-1
V: TRBV27
DNA: TGTGCCAGCAGTTTATTTTCCGGGAACACTGAAGCTTTCTTT
CDR3: CASSLFSGNTEAFF

D: -
size: few
J: TRBJ1-6
V: TRBV6-5
DNA: TGTGCCAGCAGTTACGAGGACTCCTATAATTCACCCCTCCACTTT
CDR3: CASSYEDSYNSPLHF

D: -
size: -
J: TRBJ2-1
V: TRBV30
DNA: TGTGCCTGGAGCCCCAGCGGGTACTCCTACAATGAGCAGTTCTTC
CDR3: CAWSPSGYSYNEQFF

D: TRBD1
size: -
J: TRBJ1-2
V: TRBV2
DNA: TGTGCCAGCAGCGAGACAGGGGAGAATGGCTACACCTTC
CDR3: CASSETGENGYTF

D: -
size: few
J: TRBJ1-6
V: TRBV6-1
DNA: TGTGCCAGCAGTGAGGGGGCTTTGGGCGGCTCCCTCCACTTT
CDR3: CASSEGALGGSLHF

D: -
size: -
J: TRBJ2-5
V: TRBV5-1
DNA: TGCGCCAGCAGCGAGACAGGCGGAGAGACCCAGTACTTC
CDR3: CASSETGGETQYF

D: TRBD2
size: -
J: TRBJ2-4
V: TRBV7-3
DNA: TGTGCCAGCAGCCCCCTAGCGGGGGGGCCCAAAAACATTCAGTACTTC
CDR3: CASSPLAGGPKNIQYF

D: -
size: -
J: TRBJ1-1
V: TRBV5-4
DNA: TGTGCCAGCAGACCAGGGAAGAACACTGAAGCTTTCTTT
CDR3: CASRPGKNTEAFF

D: -
size: -
J: TRBJ1-6
V: TRBV30
DNA: TGTGCCTGGAGTCGAAACAACAGGGAACTTTCACCCCTCCACTTT
CDR3: CAWSRNNRELSPLHF

D: -
size: once
J: TRBJ2-5
V: TRBV10-3
DNA: TGTGCCATCAGGATGGCTGAGGGCGAGACCCAGTACTTC
CDR3: CAIRMAEGETQYF

D: -
size: -
J: TRBJ1-2
V: TRBV6-5
DNA: TGTGCCAGCCAGTCCCGGGACTATGGCTACACCTTC
CDR3: CASQSRDYGYTF

D: -
size: -
J: TRBJ1-2
V: TRBV5-8
DNA: TGTGCCAGCAGGCAGGAGGGCAGGAATGACTATGGCTACACCTTC
CDR3: CASRQEGRNDYGYTF

D: TRBD1
size: once
J: TRBJ1-2
V: TRBV4-1
DNA: TGCGCCAGCAGCCAAGATCAGGGACAGGGGTATGGCTACACCTTC
CDR3: CASSQDQGQGYGYTF